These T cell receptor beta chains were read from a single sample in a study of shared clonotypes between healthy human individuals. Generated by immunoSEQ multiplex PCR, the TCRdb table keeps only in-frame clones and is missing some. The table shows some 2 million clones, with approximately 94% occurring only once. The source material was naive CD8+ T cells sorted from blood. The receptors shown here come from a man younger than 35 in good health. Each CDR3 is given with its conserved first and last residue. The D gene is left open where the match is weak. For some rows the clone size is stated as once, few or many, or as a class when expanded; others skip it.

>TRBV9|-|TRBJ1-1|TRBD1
TGTGCCAGCAGCGCGGGGACAGGGGAGACTGAAGCTTTCTTT
CASSAGTGETEAFF
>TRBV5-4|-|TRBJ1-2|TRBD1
TGTGCCAGCAGCTTGGGGGCTGCGTGGGGACAGGGCATCTATGGCTACACCTTC
CASSLGAAWGQGIYGYTF
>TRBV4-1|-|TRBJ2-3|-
TGCGCCAGCAGCCAAGATTACGAACTGACTAGCACAGATACGCAGTATTTT
CASSQDYELTSTDTQYF
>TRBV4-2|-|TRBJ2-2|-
TGTGCCAGCAGCCAAGATGCGACAGGCTACACCGGGGAGCTGTTTTTT
CASSQDATGYTGELFF
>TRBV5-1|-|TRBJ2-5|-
TGCGCCAGCAGCCCGGACTATTACCAAGAGACCCAGTACTTC
CASSPDYYQETQYF
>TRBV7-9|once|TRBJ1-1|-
TGTGCCAGCAGCCGGCCAGGGTCAAACACTGAAGCTTTCTTT
CASSRPGSNTEAFF
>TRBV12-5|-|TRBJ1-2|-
TGTGCTAGTGGTTTGATATCGGGACTCCTCTATGGCTACACCTTC
CASGLISGLLYGYTF
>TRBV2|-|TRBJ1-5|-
TGTGCCAGCAGTGACTGGGGAGGTCAGCCCCAGCATTTT
CASSDWGGQPQHF
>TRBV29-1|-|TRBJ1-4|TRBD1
TGCAGCGTGCAGACAGGGGGCATACCTAATGAAAAACTGTTTTTT
CSVQTGGIPNEKLFF
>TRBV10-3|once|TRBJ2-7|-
TGTGCCATCAGTGACCGGGCCCTATCCTACGAGCAGTACTTC
CAISDRALSYEQYF
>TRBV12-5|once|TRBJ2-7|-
TGTGCTAGTGGGACGTACGAGCAGTACTTC
CASGTYEQYF
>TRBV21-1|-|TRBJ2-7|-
TGTGCCAGCAACAGACAGGGCCACTCTCCCTTCTACGAGCAGTACTTC
CASNRQGHSPFYEQYF
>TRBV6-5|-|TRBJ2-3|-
TGTGCCAGCAGTTTCGGGGATACGCAGTATTTT
CASSFGDTQYF
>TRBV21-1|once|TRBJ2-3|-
TGTGCCAGCCTGAGGCTAGCGGGGCCCGATACGCAGTATTTT
CASLRLAGPDTQYF
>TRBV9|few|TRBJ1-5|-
TGTGCCAGCAGCGTAGGGAGCAATCAGCCCCAGCATTTT
CASSVGSNQPQHF